Listed below are T cell receptor beta chains from one sample, sequenced in a study of cytomegalovirus exposure and HLA in healthy donors. Only in-frame clones appear in the TCRdb table, and some are missing; sequencing was by immunoSEQ multiplex PCR. Its clone listing holds about 110,000 clones. The sample consisted of PBMCs. These receptors were taken from a man aged 50 to 59 in good health and CMV-seronegative. CDR3s include the opening cysteine and the closing phenylalanine or tryptophan. Fields, in order: CDR3 protein, V gene, J gene, D gene. The D gene is left open where the match is weak.

CASSPPSPGYYGYTF,TRBV18,TRBJ1-2,.
CASSPGRGDTQYF,TRBV18,TRBJ2-3,TRBD2
CASSSGEPTVVSAF,TRBV5-1,TRBJ1-2,.
CASSPPGTGEAFF,TRBV6-5,TRBJ1-1,TRBD1
CASSPRGGVDTQYF,TRBV7-9,TRBJ2-3,TRBD2
CASSFQRGSYNEQFF,TRBV5-1,TRBJ2-1,TRBD2
CASSQGHWTGEADTQYF,TRBV4-2,TRBJ2-3,TRBD1
CASSSPDEQYF,TRBV19,TRBJ2-7,.
CASSQRGKRNEKLFF,TRBV23-1,TRBJ1-4,.
CASTPDGIYGPQHF,TRBV19,TRBJ1-5,.
CASSSLPTGYTEAFF,TRBV27,TRBJ1-1,.
CASSLGGYQPQHF,TRBV7-9,TRBJ1-5,.
CASSHGGGSSYEQYF,TRBV4-1,TRBJ2-7,TRBD2
CASSGQGGTDTQYF,TRBV5-1,TRBJ2-3,TRBD1
CASSWKGSGNTIYF,TRBV5-6,TRBJ1-3,.
CASSVTGNQPQHF,TRBV7-9,TRBJ1-5,.
CASSPTGFEQYF,TRBV18,TRBJ2-7,TRBD1
CASSFGTGSFDEQFF,TRBV5-1,TRBJ2-1,TRBD1
CASSLGAATYEQYF,TRBV11-3,TRBJ2-7,.
CSVSAGGNTEAFF,TRBV29-1,TRBJ1-1,.
CASSPQGRQGVDIQYF,TRBV19,TRBJ2-4,TRBD1
CASSYTGGGTEAFF,TRBV7-3,TRBJ1-1,.
CASSPPGRIEQYF,TRBV6-5,.,.
CAIRRGAGEQYF,TRBV10-3,TRBJ2-7,.
CASSLRYNEQFF,TRBV19,TRBJ2-1,.
CASSDSTGGHTEAFF,TRBV5-6,TRBJ1-1,TRBD1
CASSWTGNTGELFF,TRBV9,TRBJ2-2,TRBD1
CAISGTGNYGYTF,TRBV19,TRBJ1-2,TRBD1
CASSTRQNTEAFF,TRBV7-9,TRBJ1-1,.
CASRARAGANVLTF,TRBV2,TRBJ2-6,.
CASSLGSNPTEAFF,TRBV7-8,TRBJ1-1,.
CASSDTGGGRNTIYF,TRBV6-4,TRBJ1-3,TRBD1
CASSLRDRRAYEQYF,TRBV19,TRBJ2-7,TRBD1
CASSFDRGRDQPQHF,TRBV7-2,TRBJ1-5,TRBD1
CASSRRQGRETQYF,TRBV9,TRBJ2-5,TRBD1
CSVDQGTNTEAFF,TRBV29-1,TRBJ1-1,.
CASRDSYNYGYTF,TRBV28,TRBJ1-2,.
CASSFGQSYNSPLHF,TRBV7-8,TRBJ1-6,.
CAITQGGTGDEQFF,TRBV10-3,TRBJ2-1,.
CASSPDRGSYGYTF,TRBV5-4,TRBJ1-2,TRBD1
CASSEPGTSSNEQFF,TRBV25-1,TRBJ2-1,TRBD2
CASSLVIGTSGDTDTQYF,TRBV13,TRBJ2-3,TRBD2
CASSFAGIYNEQFF,TRBV6-5,TRBJ2-1,.
CASSFIAGGPTGELFF,TRBV19,TRBJ2-2,TRBD2
CASSLDPLAEAFF,TRBV5-1,TRBJ1-1,.
CASTRGPGGTEAFF,TRBV2,TRBJ1-1,.
CASSTHRTGNQPQHF,TRBV7-6,TRBJ1-5,.
CASSPGMEGAGETQYF,TRBV9,TRBJ2-5,.
CASSINDRVNTEAFF,TRBV6-6,TRBJ1-1,TRBD1
CASSFVGTPGGNTEAFF,TRBV7-2,TRBJ1-1,.
CASSLLRADTEAFF,TRBV27,TRBJ1-1,.
CASSLFQGAGTNEKLFF,TRBV5-6,TRBJ1-4,TRBD1
CATSRDRTAGYGYTF,TRBV15,TRBJ1-2,.
CASSLVGGLGTEAFF,TRBV5-1,TRBJ1-1,TRBD1
CASSEMVSGYNSPLHF,TRBV6-1,TRBJ1-6,.